This TCR beta chain derives from a study of T cell changes during pregnancy in multiple sclerosis. TCRdb's copy holds only in-frame clones and misses some; the assay was immunoSEQ multiplex PCR. The table shows 85,000 to 100,000 clones, with approximately 93% occurring only once. V dropped 6 bases and J dropped 5 bases, with 13 bases sitting between them. Germline V gene lookup returns CDR1 SNHLY and CDR2 FYNNEI. The CDR3 is made up of 14 amino acids. The sequenced sample was peripheral blood, obtained after pregnancy. The genes are TRBV2 and TRBJ1-4, with D possibly being TRBD1 (5 bases). This receptor was taken from a female donor with multiple sclerosis, enrolled in a pregnancy study. CDR3 DNA sequence: TGTGCCAGCAGGAAGGGGCAGGCCAATGAAAAACTGTTTTTT. Its protein is CASRKGQANEKLFF.